This T cell receptor beta chain appears in the sequencing data of a study of neurological immune-mediated disorders. Study conclusions and caveats: While HTLV-1-associated myelopathy showed the greatest TCR clonal expansion, multiple sclerosis showed the least, falling below healthy controls. No CDR3 amino acid sequences were shared by expanded clones across subjects, suggesting private repertoires in all groups.

The CDR3 extends over 14 amino acids. The V and J ends lost 3 bases and 5 bases, in that order; junction bases with no gene match: 6. CDR1 SGHRS and CDR2 YFSETQ come from the germline V gene. This clonotype came up many times. The antigen remains unidentified. The unsorted libraries were produced from 2 million PBMCs held at -80 C. cDNA synthesis was performed by 5'RACE with 10-nucleotide random UMIs. TCRdb re-derived calls from the 5' RACE reads in MiXCR, one entry per CDR3 protein. Of some 37,000 distinct CDR3 sequences in the sample, approximately 14% were seen once. Sequenced: PBMCs. The chain links TRBV5-1 to TRBJ2-5, with TRBD1 matching over 8 bases. This clonotype was sampled from a woman in her fifties or sixties with HTLV-1-associated myelopathy (HAM/TSP). CDR3 sequence (DNA): TGCGCCAGCAGCTACGGACAGGGACGGGAGACCCAGTACTTC. This gives the protein CASSYGQGRETQYF.